The clone carrying this T cell receptor beta chain is a singleton in its sample. Its antigen is unknown. The data were taken from a study of STAT5B mutations in CD4+ large granular lymphocyte leukemia. Whole-study results and caveats: Compared with healthy controls (2/35), patient top clones favored TRBV06 (8/27). No patients shared main leukemic clonotypes, though around 24% appeared at low frequency elsewhere.

The protocol was immunoSEQ multiplex PCR, while the TCRdb copy is restricted to in-frame clones and leaves out a portion. The table records under 40,000 clones, approximately 79% of them present only once. V was pared by 1 base and J by 3 bases, with 4 bases between. From germline, CDR1 is SGHAT and CDR2 FQNNGV. This CDR3 spans 12 amino acids. The receptor's source is a human donor in good health. The specimen sequenced was CD4+ T cells from blood buffy coats. The gene calls are TRBV11-2 and TRBJ2-7; D is uncertain. The CDR3 region has the DNA TGTGCCAGCAGCTTAGCGGGCTACGAGCAGTACTTC. Its translation is CASSLAGYEQYF.